This T cell receptor (beta chain) comes out of a study of control samples from healthy donors and cancer patients. Sequenced by immunoSEQ multiplex PCR; TCRdb stores in-frame clones only, minus some. The data hold tens of thousands of clones, with around 93% observed a single time. The CDR3 length is 15 residues. V was pared by 4 bases and J by 5 bases, with 11 bases of the junction left unmatched. CDR1 and CDR2 from the germline V gene are KGHSH and LQKENI. This sequence was found in a woman between 40 and 55 years old with head and neck cancer. The rearrangement links TRBV18 to TRBJ2-7, with 7 bases matching TRBD2. The sequenced sample was PBMCs. CDR3: CASSRGQGGKDEQYF. CDR3 DNA sequence: TGTGCCAGCTCACGCGGCCAGGGAGGGAAAGACGAGCAGTACTTC.